This entry lists 5 T cell receptor beta chains sequenced from one sample in a study of beta chain features in type 1 diabetes. The study reverse transcribed the entire isolated RNA, so it sequenced expressed TCRB transcripts. Using immunoSEQ multiplex PCR, the repertoire was profiled, and TCRdb retains in-frame clones only, with some absent. Here the sample spans about 130,000 clones, just over 9% being singletons. Sequenced material: central memory CD4+ T cells from blood. Receptor source: a man younger than 35 in good health.

This chain links TRBV2 with TRBJ2-3, with 9 bases fitting TRBD2. Germline lookup yields CDR1 SNHLY and CDR2 FYNNEI. V was clipped by 8 bases and J by 2 bases; unmatched bases: 5. This CDR3 is built from 14 residues. CDR3 sequence: CASLRGGVTDTQYF. In DNA, the CDR3 is TGTGCCAGCTTGCGGGGGGGTGTCACAGATACGCAGTATTTT.

This clone was picked up a small number of times. The DNA of the CDR3 is TGTGCCAGCAGTTTAGCGTTGGTCAACTATGGCTACACCTTC. This gives the protein CASSLALVNYGYTF. The gene calls are TRBV28 and TRBJ1-2; D call uncertain. The CDR3 length is 14 residues. V lost 2 bases to trimming and J lost 2 bases, with 9 bases between them. CDR1 and CDR2 (germline): MDHEN, SYDVKM.

This clone has just a few counts. J is TRBJ1-2 and V is TRBV15; TRBD1 might be the D (6 bases). The CDR3 runs to 16 residues. The V and J ends lost 0 bases and 8 bases respectively, with 19 bases between them. Germline V lookup: CDR1 LNHNV, CDR2 YYDKDF (reference sequence). The CDR3 protein is CATSRDTGGQGPGYTF. CDR3 DNA: TGTGCCACCAGCAGAGATACGGGTGGGCAGGGGCCCGGCTACACCTTC.

This clone was observed a handful of times. The rearrangement links TRBV7-9 to TRBJ2-3, with 9 bases fitting TRBD2. This CDR3 comprises 15 residues. Germline CDR1 and CDR2: SEHNR and FQNEAQ (reference sequence). V lost 5 bases, J lost 2 bases, and 5 bases stayed unmatched. CDR3 DNA: TGTGCCAGCAGCGATAGCGGGGGAGACACAGATACGCAGTATTTT. Translated, it gives CASSDSGGDTDTQYF.

The chain carries TRBV13 and TRBJ1-1; maybe TRBD1 (6 bases). V dropped 5 bases and J dropped 0 bases, with 22 bases sitting between them. Germline V CDR1 and CDR2: PRHDT, FYEKMQ (reference sequence). The CDR3 has 18 amino acids. In DNA, the CDR3 is TGTGCCAGCAGCCGCCGAGAAGGACAGAGAAACCTGAACACTGAAGCTTTCTTT. Translating it yields CASSRREGQRNLNTEAFF.